The source of this T cell receptor beta chain is a study of cytomegalovirus exposure and HLA in healthy donors listed by TCRdb under 2017. In the study overall: In an earlier analysis of approximately 500 of the donors, under 300 Gb of sequence data and 95 million to 130 million unique TCR beta sequences from about 190 million T cells were reported. Every repertoire in the discovery cohort had been generated on one and the same sequencing platform. In a later analysis, previously published TCR beta repertoires from roughly 710 donors were re-analyzed and high-resolution HLA genotyping was added so that TCR occurrence patterns could be studied. To predict cytomegalovirus infection status, the study brought together high-throughput TCR immunosequencing, statistical association of individual TCRs with disease status, and machine learning. The number of donors typed differed by locus, with roughly 629-640 for A, B, C, DRB1 and DQB1, around 520 for DQA1, 600 to 610 for DPA1, and 472 for DPB1. Using immunosequencing, the study profiled T cell repertoires from 666 subjects and related those repertoires to cytomegalovirus serostatus. Of the roughly 400 genotyped donors, roughly 80% were placed in the genetic ancestry cluster associated with self-reported Caucasian donors. An earlier analysis of approximately 580 of the donors used high-throughput TCR beta sequencing to judge whether each TCR beta V gene segment behaved as functional or pseudogenic. Rather than using new phenotypic data, the later analysis identified candidate immune exposures from TCR beta sequences and from how often those sequences occurred across donors. Besides the first cohort of around 670 subjects, a separate validation cohort made up of 95 to 150 different subjects was used. Among almost 400 genotyped donors of the cohort, an average of around 240,000 unique TCR beta nucleotide sequences were sequenced per donor, about a sixth of them non-productive. Alongside the repertoire data, information on donor age, sex, ethnicity and CMV serostatus was compiled. The study was designed to test whether signatures of past pathogen exposure could be identified by cataloging public T cell receptors. About 5 DR-DQ haplotypes were handled as single units for association and clustering, since linkage in the cohort was strong. About 280 gigabases of sequencing data and around 85 million unique TCR sequences made up an early release that covered several hundred HLA-typed donors. A later genetic analysis took genome-wide SNP genotypes for about 65% of the 666 donors and used that subset as a discovery cohort. HLA typing covered class I and class II loci at four-digit resolution.

Library prep was done by the immunoSEQ multiplex PCR assay. A mixture of 60 forward primers for TCR Vbeta segments and 13 reverse primers for TCR Jbeta segments was used in the multiplex PCR. A multiplex PCR assay on genomic DNA amplified the CDR3 region of rearranged TCR beta genes. The Illumina HiSeq System was used to sequence the amplified TCR beta libraries as 87-base-pair reads. Under the source paper's analysis protocol: A later analysis counted tens of millions of unique TCR beta chains across the 550 to 700 repertoires, and around 9.9 million of these chains were shared by at least two donors. Raw reads were error-corrected and collapsed into unique sequences by a nearest-neighbor algorithm in which closely related sequences were merged to remove PCR and sequencing errors. V, D and J gene segments were assigned by aligning CDR3 sequences to IMGT reference sequences. Each retained sequence needed at least a six-nucleotide match to both a V gene segment and a J gene segment. Rearrangements were called productive when the CDR3 lacked stop codons and stayed in frame with V and J; all others were non-productive. CDR3 was defined according to IMGT convention as the region running from the second conserved V-encoded cysteine to the conserved J-encoded phenylalanine. The earlier analysis of about 530 of the donors excluded any sequence lacking an unambiguous match to a single V gene segment. In an earlier analysis of about 590 of the donors, a V segment was called functional when productive rearrangements were above 56.7%, and segregating when the standard deviation between donors exceeded 5%. To diagnose cytomegalovirus status from the catalog of TCR beta chain sequences, a statistical classification framework was built. A later analysis assigned V and J genes by comparing TCR nucleotide sequences with IMGT/GENE-DB human TR gene sequences. A later analysis assigned CDR3 sequences and most-parsimonious VDJ recombination scenarios with the TCRdist pipeline. In a later analysis, each TCR beta chain was defined by its CDR3 amino acid sequence together with its V-gene family, and reads lacking a unique V-gene family were excluded. A later analysis removed roughly 590 highly shared, low-generation-probability nucleotide sequences to deal with suspected cross-contamination and a sequencing artifact. In a later analysis, a clonal expansion index for each public chain was calculated from normalized within-repertoire ranks of inferred template counts. A later analysis computed generation probabilities with a VDJ recombination model fitted to out-of-frame rearrangements, and checked the results against IGoR. A later analysis scored TCR-TCR, TCR-HLA and TCR-CMV co-occurrence with hypergeometric tests, applying a repertoire-size bias correction to TCR pairs. A later analysis estimated false discovery rates by permuting HLA or CMV assignments 20 times. In a later analysis, co-occurring TCRs were grouped using DBSCAN, and TCRdist sequence similarity was added for clustering within HLA-allele-positive subsets. Repertoires with fewer than 30,000 or more than 120,000 public chains were left out of co-occurrence clustering, as were several repertoires with anomalous nucleotide sharing. TCRdb's version of the immuneACCESS table is confined to in-frame rearrangements and falls short of the full clone set. An unresolved V gene accounts for under half of the shortfall where checked; the remainder is of unknown origin. The V and J calls and the clone size are those of that table, but D and trimming were determined from the DNA. A total of about 190,000 clones appear in this sample, about four fifths of them only once. 10% to 13% of the sample lies in the top ten.

Turning to this clone: Its binding antigen is unknown. Base-call qualities are not available, and no considerably larger clone is one nucleotide away.

The research as a whole found: A later genetic analysis reported fewer N-insertions in productive TCRs among donors in an Asian-associated ancestry cluster than the roughly 700-donor mean. Some IMGT-functional V segments, including TRBV6-2 and TRBV6-3, could not be distinguished by the 87-base-pair reads and were therefore excluded. In a later analysis, some 18,000 TCR beta sequences were associated with specific HLA alleles at a false discovery rate of 0.05. The authors suggested that the approach could potentially be extended to other disease states and immunological phenotypes. Cytomegalovirus status was reported to be diagnosed by the classifier with high specificity and sensitivity in both the original and validation cohorts. A later genetic analysis associated a missense DCLRE1C variant with V-gene and J-gene trimming of TCR beta chains, and an independent cohort replicated the association. Strong co-occurrence of HLA alleles, especially DR and DQ, made assigning TCR associations to individual alleles difficult. In this cohort, only TCR beta chains were sequenced, and detectable features were limited by the absence of alpha or paired-chain data. CMV serostatus was the only immune exposure information available for the cohort. Three of the identified cytomegalovirus-associated TCR beta chains were confirmed in vitro to be specific for cytomegalovirus antigens. Broadly in line with IMGT annotations, most TCR beta V segments showed up in productive rearrangements about 87% or about 30% of the time in an earlier analysis of 450 to 750 of the donors. Most TCR sequences were observed very rarely across donors, whereas some public TCRs were present in many individuals. Linkage disequilibrium might explain the correlated functional status among segregating V segments, but an unknown experimental factor could not be excluded. In a later analysis, most CMV-associated TCR beta chains were found to appear HLA-restricted, with HLA associations seemingly driven largely by CMV exposure. A group of highly shared sequence variants was considered likely to be a technical artifact of the sequencing pipeline. A later analysis found that TCR association rates varied across HLA loci, with DRB1 alleles showing the most associated TCRs and HLA-C alleles the fewest. Presence/absence analyses assumed roughly uniform sequencing depth across donors, an assumption that may not hold. A later analysis reported that several top co-occurrence clusters appeared linked to parvovirus B19, influenza, CMV and Epstein-Barr virus. A further reported finding was that TCR beta sequences accurately predicted the HLA-A and HLA-B alleles for most subjects in the first cohort. Because some donors lacked HLA typing at each locus, the association tests relied only on the typed subset. In a later analysis, HLA-associated TCR beta chains were found to be more clonally expanded and to have lower generation probabilities than equally common non-associated chains. The study gave a list of about 150 TCR beta chains associated with cytomegalovirus. Because counts were too low, around 18 rarely observed V segments, including chromosome 9 orphons, were left out of the earlier analysis of about 500 of the donors.

The cohort comprised fewer than 750 healthy bone marrow donors. At the time of sampling, all cohort members were nominally healthy, though unrecorded immune exposures were likely present. The donor was CMV seropositive and was included in the group of 250 to 350 seropositive cohort members. Each donor provided a peripheral blood sample, and peripheral blood mononuclear cells were used for TCR beta sequencing. The Qiagen DNeasy Blood Extraction Kit was used to extract genomic DNA from the blood cell samples. CDR1 and CDR2 were assigned from the germline V gene (reference sequence) as WNHNN and SYGVQD. The CDR3 starts with the cysteine, ends with the phenylalanine, and has 12 residues. Here the CDR3 DNA is all that survives: 36 bases in frame from base 1. The germline ends are 11 bases apart after V is trimmed by 4 bases and J by 8 bases.

Sequencing input: PBMCs. This TCR derives from a woman aged 50 to 65 in good health and CMV-seropositive. The chain joins TRBV10-1 to TRBJ1-2, with a weak D call of TRBD1 (5 bases match). This receptor carries the CDR3 CASSAGNGGYTF. The bases are TGCGCCAGCAGTGCAGGGAACGGCGGCTACACCTTC.